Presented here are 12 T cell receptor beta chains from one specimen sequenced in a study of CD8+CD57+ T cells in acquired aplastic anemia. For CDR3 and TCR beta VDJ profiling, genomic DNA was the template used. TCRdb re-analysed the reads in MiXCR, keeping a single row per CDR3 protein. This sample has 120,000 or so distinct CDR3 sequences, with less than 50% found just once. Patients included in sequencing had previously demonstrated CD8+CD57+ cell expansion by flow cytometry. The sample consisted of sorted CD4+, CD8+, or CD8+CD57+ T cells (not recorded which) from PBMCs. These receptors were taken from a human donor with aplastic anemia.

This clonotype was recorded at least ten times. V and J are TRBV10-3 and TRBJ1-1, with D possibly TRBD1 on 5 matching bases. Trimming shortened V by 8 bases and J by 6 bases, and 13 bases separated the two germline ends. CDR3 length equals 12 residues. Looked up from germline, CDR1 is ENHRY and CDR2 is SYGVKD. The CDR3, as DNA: TGTGCCATCGGGGGGGGGACCCCTGAAGCTTTCTTT. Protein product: CAIGGGTPEAFF.

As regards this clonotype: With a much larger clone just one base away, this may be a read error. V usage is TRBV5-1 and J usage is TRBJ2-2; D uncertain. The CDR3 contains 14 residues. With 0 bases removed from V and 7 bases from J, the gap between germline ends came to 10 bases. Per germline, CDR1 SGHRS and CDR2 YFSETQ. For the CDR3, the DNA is TGCGCCAGCAGCTTGGTAAATTGTGGCGGGGAGCTGTTTTTT. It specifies CASSLVNCGGELFF.

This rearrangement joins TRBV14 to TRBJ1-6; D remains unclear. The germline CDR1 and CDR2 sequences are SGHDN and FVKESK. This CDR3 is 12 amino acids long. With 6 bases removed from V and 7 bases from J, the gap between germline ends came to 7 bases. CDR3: CASRRANSPLHF. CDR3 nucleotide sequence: TGTGCCAGCAGACGGGCGAATTCACCCCTCCACTTT.

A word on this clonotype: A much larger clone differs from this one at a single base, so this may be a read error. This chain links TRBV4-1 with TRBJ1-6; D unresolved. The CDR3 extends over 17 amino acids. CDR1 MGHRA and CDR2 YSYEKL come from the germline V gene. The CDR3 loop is CASSQEVVGNYISPLHF. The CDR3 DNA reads TGCGCCAGCAGCCAAGAGGTCGTTGGTAACTATATTTCACCCCTCCACTTT.

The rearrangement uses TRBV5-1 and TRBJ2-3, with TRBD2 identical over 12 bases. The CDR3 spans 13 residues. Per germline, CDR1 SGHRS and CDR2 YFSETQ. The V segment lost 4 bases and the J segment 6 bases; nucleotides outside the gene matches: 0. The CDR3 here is CASSTSGGDTQYF. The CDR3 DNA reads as TGCGCCAGCAGCACTAGCGGGGGGGATACGCAGTATTTT.

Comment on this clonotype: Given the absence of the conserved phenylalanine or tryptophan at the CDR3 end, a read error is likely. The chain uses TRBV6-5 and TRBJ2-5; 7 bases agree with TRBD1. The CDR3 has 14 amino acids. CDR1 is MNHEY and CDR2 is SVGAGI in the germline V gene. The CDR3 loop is CASSLDRAQESQYL. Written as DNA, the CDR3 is TGTGCCAGCAGTTTAGACAGGGCCCAAGAGTCCCAGTACCTC.

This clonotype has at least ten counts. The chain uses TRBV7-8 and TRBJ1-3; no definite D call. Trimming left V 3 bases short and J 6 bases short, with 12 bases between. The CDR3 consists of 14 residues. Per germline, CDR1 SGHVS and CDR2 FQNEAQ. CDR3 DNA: TGTGCCAGCAGCTTGACCCCCCCCCCAAACACCATATATTTT. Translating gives CASSLTPPPNTIYF.

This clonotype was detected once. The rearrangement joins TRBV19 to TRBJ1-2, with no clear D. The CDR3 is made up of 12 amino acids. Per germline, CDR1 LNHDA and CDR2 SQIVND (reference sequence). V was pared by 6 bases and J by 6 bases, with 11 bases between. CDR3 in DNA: TGTGCCAGTAGGTCGGGGATCAATGGCTACACCTTC. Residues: CASRSGINGYTF.

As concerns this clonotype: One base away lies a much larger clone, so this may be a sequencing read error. The CDR3 DNA sequence: TGTGCCAGCACCCAGGGTATTCATGAGCAGCTCTTC. Translated, it gives CASTQGIHEQLF. The genes are TRBV12-3 or TRBV12-4 and TRBJ2-1, with D maybe TRBD1 (5 bases). The CDR3 spans 12 residues.

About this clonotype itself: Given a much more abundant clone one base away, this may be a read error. In DNA form, the CDR3 reads TGTGCCACCAGTTTTCTGGGGTCAGGTTATTCACCCCTCCACTTT. Its translation is CATSFLGSGYSPLHF. The chain couples TRBV24-1 to TRBJ1-6; the D is unclear. Per the germline V gene, CDR1 is KGHDR and CDR2 is SFDVKD. The CDR3 is 15 residues long. V lost 6 bases and J 8 bases, leaving 16 bases between the germline ends.

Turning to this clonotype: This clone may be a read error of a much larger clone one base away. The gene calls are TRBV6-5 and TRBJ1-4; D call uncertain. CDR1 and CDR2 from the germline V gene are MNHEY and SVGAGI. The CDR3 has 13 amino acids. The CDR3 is CASSSWTSEKLFF. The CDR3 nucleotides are TGTGCCAGCAGTTCTTGGACTAGTGAAAAACTGTTTTTT.

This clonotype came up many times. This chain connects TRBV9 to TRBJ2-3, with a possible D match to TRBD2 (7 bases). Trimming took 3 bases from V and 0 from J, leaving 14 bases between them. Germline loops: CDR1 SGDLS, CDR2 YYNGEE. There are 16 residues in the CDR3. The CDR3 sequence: CASSARRGGSTDTQYF. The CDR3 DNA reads TGTGCCAGCAGCGCCCGAAGGGGGGGGAGCACAGATACGCAGTATTTT.